This TCR beta chain was retrieved from a study of CD4 T cells in relation to SARS-CoV-2 and coronaviruses. CD4+ T cells from unexposed donors were obtained before the COVID-19 pandemic (2011-2018). Isolation of CD4+ T cells took place after around 11 days in culture. PBMCs were plated at roughly 2 million per well in IL-2-containing medium. Remarks on this clone: What it binds is not known.

Measured with immunoSEQ multiplex PCR; TCRdb has only the in-frame clones, and not every one. The sample yields around 20,000 clones, approximately 68% seen once. Sequencing was done on a sample of CD4+ T cells from PBMCs, cultured in vitro. This clonotype was sampled from a human donor in good health.

The CDR3 region has the DNA TGTGCCAGCAGCCAAGATGCAGCGGGGGGGCCTACGGCCCCAGATACGCAGTATTTT. As protein: CASSQDAAGGPTAPDTQYF. The V and J genes are TRBV3-1 (or the pseudogene TRBV3-2) and TRBJ2-3, with TRBD2 matching 10 bases. The CDR3 runs to 19 residues. Trimming removed 0 bases from V and 4 bases from J; junction bases left unmatched: 13. Per germline, CDR1 LGHDT and CDR2 YNNKEL (reference sequence).